One and the same sample provided the 19 T cell receptor beta chains below, sequenced in a study of beta chain features in type 1 diabetes. Of the isolated RNA, all was reverse transcribed, and so the sequenced material was expressed TCRB transcripts. Generated by immunoSEQ multiplex PCR, the TCRdb table keeps only in-frame clones and is missing some. Among 400,000 to 500,000 clones, around 13% were seen once, and the ten largest hold approximately 0.038%. Sequenced: naive CD4+ T cells from blood. These receptors were obtained from a man aged 30-40 years in good health.

In the case of this clone: The same CDR3 is also encoded by other DNA sequences in this sample. J is TRBJ2-1 and V is TRBV5-4; 8 positions agree with TRBD2. Germline CDR1 and CDR2: SGHNT and YYREEE (reference sequence). V shed 0 bases, J shed 3 bases, and the junction held 5 bases outside the gene matches. The CDR3 is 16 amino acids. The CDR3 reads CASSLASGGSYNEQFF. CDR3 DNA sequence: TGTGCCAGCAGCTTGGCCTCGGGGGGGAGCTACAATGAGCAGTTCTTC.

This clone has a handful of counts. V and J are TRBV18 and TRBJ1-2, with D unclear. Germline V gene data show CDR1 as KGHSH and CDR2 as LQKENI. The ends were cut back, 6 bases at V and 4 bases at J, with 15 bases in the middle. CDR3 length: 14 residues. CDR3 sequence reads: CASSTGISLYGYTF. CDR3 DNA sequence: TGTGCCAGCTCTACCGGGATCTCCCTCTATGGCTACACCTTC.

The CDR3 nucleotides are TGTGCCAGCAGGACAACGGGACAGGGGGCGAGTAATGAGCAGTTCTTC. It codes for CASRTTGQGASNEQFF. V gene TRBV5-6 combines with J gene TRBJ2-1, with 12 positions matching TRBD1. Germline CDR1 reads SGHDT; CDR2 reads YYEEEE. The junction had 10 bases not matched to a gene; V was cut back by 5 bases and J by 7 bases. The CDR3 spans 16 residues.

This clone has only a few counts. The J gene is TRBJ1-3, the V gene TRBV4-1, with D possibly TRBD1 on 5 matching bases. CDR3 length equals 15 residues. CDR1 and CDR2 (germline): MGHRA, YSYEKL. Trimming removed 1 base at V and 8 bases at J, with 15 bases between. CDR3: CASSQAGHQRDTIYF. The CDR3 DNA reads as TGCGCCAGCAGCCAAGCCGGACACCAGCGGGACACCATATATTTT.

This chain uses TRBV30 with TRBJ1-2; D is unresolved. This CDR3 contains 12 residues. Trimming cost V 0 bases and J 7 bases, with 9 bases left between them. CDR1 is GTSNPN, CDR2 SVGIG, per germline (reference sequence). Written as DNA, the CDR3 is TGTGCCTGGAGTGTAACTCCAGGTGGCTACACCTTC. Translation gives CAWSVTPGGYTF. The complete variable domain, with remaining parts taken from reference TRBV30 and TRBJ1-2, reads SQTIHQWPATLVQPVGSPLSLECTVEGTSNPNLYWYRQAAGRGLQLLFYSVGIGQISSEVPQNLSASRPQDRQFILSSKKLLLSDSGFYLCAWSVTPGGYTFGSGTRLTVV.

This clone was detected only a few times. The chain has TRBV2 and TRBJ2-4; 10 bases are shared with TRBD1. The V gene end was trimmed by 6 bases and the J gene end by 16 bases; junction bases not matched to a gene: 6. The germline CDR1 and CDR2 sequences are SNHLY and FYNNEI. There are 11 residues in the CDR3. CDR3 in DNA: TGTGCCAGCAGCACGGACAGGGGGATTTACTTC. Translating it yields CASSTDRGIYF.

The sample holds a few counts of this clone. The V gene is TRBV15, the J gene TRBJ2-3, with TRBD2 matching over 9 bases. Unmatched junction bases numbered 11, after V lost 0 bases and J lost 10 bases. The CDR3 runs to 16 residues. CDR1 and CDR2 from the germline V gene are LNHNV and YYDKDF (reference sequence). The DNA of the CDR3 is TGTGCCACCAGCAGAGACCCACCCTATAGCGGGAGTGCGCAGTATTTT. Translating it yields CATSRDPPYSGSAQYF.

This clone has more than one count but fewer than ten. The chain joins TRBV10-3 to TRBJ1-1; a weak D match, TRBD1 (5 bases). Per germline, CDR1 ENHRY and CDR2 SYGVKD. The CDR3 is 13 residues long. Trimming stripped 11 bases from V and 0 bases from J, with 13 bases between. This CDR3 reads CALRDGLNTEAFF. The CDR3 DNA follows: TGTGCCCTCCGGGACGGATTGAACACTGAAGCTTTCTTT.

There are a few counts of this clone. This chain connects TRBV29-1 to TRBJ2-1, with D uncertain. This CDR3 has 14 residues. With 0 bases removed from V and 4 bases from J, the gap between germline ends came to 10 bases. Germline V gene sequence: CDR1 SQVTM, CDR2 ANQGSEA. CDR3 in DNA: TGCAGCGTTGAAGATCTGATGACGTACAATGAGCAGTTCTTC. It specifies CSVEDLMTYNEQFF.

The CDR3 DNA reads TGTGCCTGGAGTGGGGTCGGGCCGTATAATGAAAAACTGTTTTTT. Its protein is CAWSGVGPYNEKLFF. The chain links TRBV30 to TRBJ1-4; unclear D gene. The CDR3 contains 15 residues. V was clipped by 1 base and J by 4 bases, with 13 bases between them. The germline CDR1 and CDR2 sequences are GTSNPN and SVGIG (reference sequence).

The table lists this clone with a few counts. The rearrangement links TRBV5-4 to TRBJ1-2; the D gene is possibly TRBD1 (5 bases). Trimming took 4 bases from V and 0 from J, leaving 16 bases between them. Germline-derived CDR1 and CDR2 are SGHNT and YYREEE (reference sequence). The CDR3 has 16 residues. CDR3 protein: CASSAENKGANYGYTF. The CDR3, as DNA: TGTGCCAGCAGCGCGGAAAACAAAGGGGCTAACTATGGCTACACCTTC. The whole variable domain, filled in from reference TRBV5-4 and TRBJ1-2, reads ETGVTQSPTHLIKTRGQQVTLRCSSQSGHNTVSWYQQALGQGPQFIFQYYREEENGRGNFPPRFSGLQFPNYSSELNVNALELDDSALYLCASSAENKGANYGYTFGSGTRLTVV.

V gene TRBV4-1 combines with J gene TRBJ1-2; TRBD1 matches 9 bases. The CDR3 extends over 13 amino acids. The germline V gene encodes CDR1 MGHRA and CDR2 YSYEKL. V shed 6 bases, J shed 10 bases, and the junction held 9 bases outside the gene matches. The chain's CDR3 is CASRPGTGNPYTF. CDR3 bases: TGCGCCAGCAGGCCCGGGACAGGGAACCCCTACACCTTC.

The chain has TRBV7-2 and TRBJ2-5; D is ambiguous. Trimming shortened V by 0 bases and J by 5 bases, and 10 bases separated the two germline ends. This CDR3 is built from 14 residues. From germline, CDR1 is SGHTA and CDR2 FQGNSA. The CDR3: CASSLARFMETQYF. The CDR3, as DNA: TGTGCCAGCAGCTTAGCTCGGTTCATGGAGACCCAGTACTTC.

There are a few counts of this clone. The chain is built from TRBV9 and TRBJ2-6; perhaps TRBD2 as D (7 bases). The CDR3 is 19 residues long. V was pared by 0 bases and J by 2 bases, with 18 bases between. The germline V gene has CDR1 SGDLS and CDR2 YYNGEE. CDR3 in DNA: TGTGCCAGCAGCGTAGGAATGCCAGGGAGGGGGACTGGGGCCAACGTCCTGACTTTC. It yields the protein CASSVGMPGRGTGANVLTF. The entire variable domain, with the rest obtained from reference TRBV9 and TRBJ2-6, is as follows: DSGVTQTPKHLITATGQRVTLRCSPRSGDLSVYWYQQSLDQGLQFLIQYYNGEERAKGNILERFSAQQFPDLHSELNLSSLELGDSALYFCASSVGMPGRGTGANVLTFGAGSRLTVL.

The V and J genes are TRBV7-6 and TRBJ2-3; weak D call: TRBD1 (5 bases). V shed 5 bases and J shed 3 bases, with 12 bases lying between them. Germline V gives CDR1 SGHVS, CDR2 FNYEAQ. The CDR3 runs 14 residues. CDR3 sequence reads: CASSQGPATDTQYF. The CDR3 bases are TGTGCCAGCAGCCAGGGCCCGGCGACAGATACGCAGTATTTT.

V gene TRBV12-5 combines with J gene TRBJ1-2; no clear D gene. The CDR3 totals 14 residues. Germline loops: CDR1 LGHNT, CDR2 FRNRAP. The ends were cut back, 0 bases at V and 6 bases at J, with 11 bases in the middle. The CDR3 protein is CASGLVLSQNGYTF. CDR3 coding DNA: TGTGCTAGTGGTTTGGTACTATCCCAAAATGGCTACACCTTC.

This clone was counted only a few times. The rearrangement links TRBV14 to TRBJ1-1; D is unclear. The CDR3 loop spans 14 amino acids. The V and J ends lost 5 bases and 1 base respectively, with 11 bases between them. Germline assignment: CDR1 SGHDN and CDR2 FVKESK. This CDR3 is CASSFQAQNTEAFF. In DNA form, the CDR3 reads TGTGCCAGCAGCTTTCAGGCTCAGAACACTGAAGCTTTCTTT. Based on the CDR3 plus reference TRBV14 and TRBJ1-1, the full variable domain is EAGVTQFPSHSVIEKGQTVTLRCDPISGHDNLYWYRRVMGKEIKFLLHFVKESKQDESGMPNNRFLAERTGGTYSTLKVQPAELEDSGVYFCASSFQAQNTEAFFGQGTRLTVV.

This clone has a handful of counts. The chain carries TRBV30 and TRBJ2-5; D remains ambiguous. V was clipped by 1 base and J by 0 bases, with 24 bases between them. The CDR3 has 19 residues. Germline CDR1 and CDR2: GTSNPN and SVGIG (reference sequence). CDR3 DNA sequence: TGTGCCTGGAGTGCCCAGGACGGAAAAACAAATTGGTACCAAGAGACCCAGTACTTC. It yields the protein CAWSAQDGKTNWYQETQYF.

This chain connects TRBV9 to TRBJ2-5; D is possibly TRBD2 (6 bases). This CDR3 spans 14 amino acids. CDR1 is SGDLS and CDR2 is YYNGEE in the germline V gene. Between the trimmed V and J ends, which lost 0 bases and 1 base, there was a span of 7 bases. CDR3 sequence (DNA): TGTGCCAGCAGCGTAGACGGGGGCCAAGAGACCCAGTACTTC. This codes for CASSVDGGQETQYF.